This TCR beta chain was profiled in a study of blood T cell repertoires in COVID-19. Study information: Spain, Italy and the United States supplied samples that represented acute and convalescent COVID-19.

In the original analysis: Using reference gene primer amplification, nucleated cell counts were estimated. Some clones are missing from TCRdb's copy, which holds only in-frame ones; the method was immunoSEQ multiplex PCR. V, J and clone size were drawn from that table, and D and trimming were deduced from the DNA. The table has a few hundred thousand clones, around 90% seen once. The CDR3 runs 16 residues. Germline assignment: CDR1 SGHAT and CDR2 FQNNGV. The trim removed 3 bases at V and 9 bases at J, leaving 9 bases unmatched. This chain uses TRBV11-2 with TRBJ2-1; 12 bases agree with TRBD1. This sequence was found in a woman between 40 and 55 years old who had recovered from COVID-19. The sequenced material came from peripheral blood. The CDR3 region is CASSFNPGTGGGEQFF. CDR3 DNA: TGTGCCAGCAGCTTTAACCCCGGGACAGGGGGCGGTGAGCAGTTCTTC. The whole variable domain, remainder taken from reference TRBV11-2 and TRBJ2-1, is EAGVAQSPRYKIIEKRQSVAFWCNPISGHATLYWYQQILGQGPKLLIQFQNNGVVDDSQLPKDRFSAERLKGVDSTLKIQPAKLEDSAVYLCASSFNPGTGGGEQFFGPGTRLTVL.